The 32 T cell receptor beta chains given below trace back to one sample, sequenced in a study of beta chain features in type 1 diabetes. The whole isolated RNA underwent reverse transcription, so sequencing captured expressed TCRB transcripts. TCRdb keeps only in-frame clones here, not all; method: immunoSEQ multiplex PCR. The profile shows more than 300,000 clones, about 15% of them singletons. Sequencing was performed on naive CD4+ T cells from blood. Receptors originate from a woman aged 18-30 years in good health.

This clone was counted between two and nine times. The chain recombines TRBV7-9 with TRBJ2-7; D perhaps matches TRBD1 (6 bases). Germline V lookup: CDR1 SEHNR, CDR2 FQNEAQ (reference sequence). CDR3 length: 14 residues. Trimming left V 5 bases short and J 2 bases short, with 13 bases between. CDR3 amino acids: CASSPDRLTYEQYF. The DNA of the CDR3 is TGTGCCAGCAGCCCCGACAGGCTTACCTACGAGCAGTACTTC.

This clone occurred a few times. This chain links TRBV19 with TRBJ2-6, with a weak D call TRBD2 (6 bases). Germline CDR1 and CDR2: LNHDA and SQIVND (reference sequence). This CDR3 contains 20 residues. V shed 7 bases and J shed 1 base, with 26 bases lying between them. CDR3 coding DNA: TGTGCCAGTAACAGCGGGTTGGAAGATGGCCGAGGGTCTGGGGCCAACGTCCTGACTTTC. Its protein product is CASNSGLEDGRGSGANVLTF.

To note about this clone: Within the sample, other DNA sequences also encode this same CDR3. CDR3 coding DNA: TGTGCCAGCAGTCTAGCGGGAGGGCCCCACGAGCAGTACTTC. Amino acids: CASSLAGGPHEQYF. The rearrangement links TRBV28 to TRBJ2-7; 12 nucleotides line up with TRBD2. With V trimmed by 5 bases and J by 5 bases, 4 bases remained unmatched. The CDR3 length is 14 residues. Germline V gene data show CDR1 as MDHEN and CDR2 as SYDVKM.

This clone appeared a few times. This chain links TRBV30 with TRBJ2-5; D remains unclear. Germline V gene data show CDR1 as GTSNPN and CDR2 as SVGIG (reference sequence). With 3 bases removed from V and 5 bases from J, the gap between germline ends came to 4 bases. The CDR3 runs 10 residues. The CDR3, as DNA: TGTGCCTGGAGCGGGGAGACCCAGTACTTC. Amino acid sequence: CAWSGETQYF.

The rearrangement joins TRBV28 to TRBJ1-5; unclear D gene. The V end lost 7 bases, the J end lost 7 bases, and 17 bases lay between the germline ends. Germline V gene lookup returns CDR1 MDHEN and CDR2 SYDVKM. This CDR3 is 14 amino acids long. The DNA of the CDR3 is TGTGCCAGCACCACACCGGTCGGGATACAGCCCCAGCATTTT. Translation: CASTTPVGIQPQHF.

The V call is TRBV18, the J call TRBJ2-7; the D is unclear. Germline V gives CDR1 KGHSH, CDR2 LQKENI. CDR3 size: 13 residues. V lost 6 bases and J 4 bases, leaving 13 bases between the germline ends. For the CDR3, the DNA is TGTGCCAGCTCCTCCTTTGGCAATTACGAGCAGTACTTC. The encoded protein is CASSSFGNYEQYF.

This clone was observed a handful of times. DNA of the CDR3: TGTGCCAGCAGCTTAGAGGTCAGGGGGGCAACAGATACGCAGTATTTT. It specifies CASSLEVRGATDTQYF. The V call is TRBV7-2, the J call TRBJ2-3; maybe TRBD1 (7 bases). CDR1 is SGHTA, CDR2 FQGNSA, per germline. This CDR3 contains 16 residues. The V and J ends lost 1 base and 3 bases respectively, with 14 bases between them.

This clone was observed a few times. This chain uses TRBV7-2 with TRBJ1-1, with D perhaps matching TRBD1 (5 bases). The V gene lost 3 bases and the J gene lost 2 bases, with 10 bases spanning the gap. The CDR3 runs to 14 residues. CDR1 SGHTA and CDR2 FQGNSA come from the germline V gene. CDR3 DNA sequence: TGTGCCAGCAGCTTTTTCCAGGGAAACACTGAAGCTTTCTTT. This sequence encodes CASSFFQGNTEAFF.

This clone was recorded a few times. CDR3 bases: TGCGCCAGCAGCCTCCGCCTCACGGGAGGGCCGATGGGTGAGCAGTACTTC. Amino acid sequence: CASSLRLTGGPMGEQYF. The rearrangement links TRBV5-1 to TRBJ2-7; 8 nucleotides agree with TRBD2. The ends lost 4 bases at V and 7 bases at J; junction bases unmatched: 19. Germline lookup yields CDR1 SGHRS and CDR2 YFSETQ. CDR3 length equals 17 residues.

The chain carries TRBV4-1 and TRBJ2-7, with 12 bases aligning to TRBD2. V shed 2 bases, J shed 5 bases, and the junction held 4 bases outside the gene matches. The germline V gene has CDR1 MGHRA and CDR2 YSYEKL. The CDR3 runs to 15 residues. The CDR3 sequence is CASSQPGLAGHEQYF. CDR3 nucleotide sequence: TGCGCCAGCAGCCAACCGGGACTAGCGGGTCACGAGCAGTACTTC.

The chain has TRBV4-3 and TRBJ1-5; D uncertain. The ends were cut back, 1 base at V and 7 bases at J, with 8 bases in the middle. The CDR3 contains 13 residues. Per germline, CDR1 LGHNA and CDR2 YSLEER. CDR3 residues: CASSQGGGQPQHF. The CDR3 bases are TGCGCCAGCAGCCAAGGGGGAGGCCAGCCCCAGCATTTT.

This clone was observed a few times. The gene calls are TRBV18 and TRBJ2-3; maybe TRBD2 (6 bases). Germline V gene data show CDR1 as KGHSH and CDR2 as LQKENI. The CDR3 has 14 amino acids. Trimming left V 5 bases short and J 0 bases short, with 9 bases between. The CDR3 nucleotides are TGTGCCAGCTCATTTGCGGGGAGCACAGATACGCAGTATTTT. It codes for CASSFAGSTDTQYF.

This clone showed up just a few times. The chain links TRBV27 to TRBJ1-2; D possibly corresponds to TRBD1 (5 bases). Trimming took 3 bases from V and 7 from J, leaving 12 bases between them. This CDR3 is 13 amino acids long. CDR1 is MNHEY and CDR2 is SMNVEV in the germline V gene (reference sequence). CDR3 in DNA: TGTGCCAGCAGTTTCAGGGACGGGAGTGGCTACACCTTC. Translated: CASSFRDGSGYTF.

CDR3 sequence reads: CSVGGTGAYGYTF. CDR3 bases: TGCAGCGTTGGAGGGACAGGGGCCTATGGCTACACCTTC. The chain is built from TRBV29-1 and TRBJ1-2, with 10 bases that match TRBD1. V dropped 4 bases and J dropped 4; count of bases not matched to a gene: 3. The CDR3 spans 13 residues. Germline V gene sequence: CDR1 SQVTM, CDR2 ANQGSEA.

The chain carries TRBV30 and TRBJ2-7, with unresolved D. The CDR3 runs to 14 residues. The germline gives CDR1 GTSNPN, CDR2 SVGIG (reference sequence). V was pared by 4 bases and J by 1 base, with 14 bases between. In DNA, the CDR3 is TGTGCCTGGACCTATAGTGACTTATCCTACGAGCAGTACTTC. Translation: CAWTYSDLSYEQYF.

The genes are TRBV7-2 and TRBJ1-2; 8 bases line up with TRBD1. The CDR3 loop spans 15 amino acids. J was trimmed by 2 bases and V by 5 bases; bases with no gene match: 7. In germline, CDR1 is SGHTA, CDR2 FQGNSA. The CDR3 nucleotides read TGTGCCAGCAGCCTTATGAGGACAGGGAACTATGGCTACACCTTC. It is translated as CASSLMRTGNYGYTF. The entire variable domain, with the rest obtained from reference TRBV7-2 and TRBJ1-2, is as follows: GAGVSQSPSNKVTEKGKDVELRCDPISGHTALYWYRQSLGQGLEFLIYFQGNSAPDKSGLPSDRFSAERTGGSVSTLTIQRTQQEDSAVYLCASSLMRTGNYGYTFGSGTRLTVV.

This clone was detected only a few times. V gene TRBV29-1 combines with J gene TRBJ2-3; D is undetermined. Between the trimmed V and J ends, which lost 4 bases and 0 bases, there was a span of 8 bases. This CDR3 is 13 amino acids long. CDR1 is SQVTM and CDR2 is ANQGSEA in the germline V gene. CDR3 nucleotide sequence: TGCAGCGTTGTACTATCCAGCACAGATACGCAGTATTTT. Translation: CSVVLSSTDTQYF.

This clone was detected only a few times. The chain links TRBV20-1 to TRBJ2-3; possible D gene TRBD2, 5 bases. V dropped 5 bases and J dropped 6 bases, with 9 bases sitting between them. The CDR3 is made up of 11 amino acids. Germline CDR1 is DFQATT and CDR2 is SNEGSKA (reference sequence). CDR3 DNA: TGCAGTGCTCCTCGGGGTGATACGCAGTATTTT. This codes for CSAPRGDTQYF.

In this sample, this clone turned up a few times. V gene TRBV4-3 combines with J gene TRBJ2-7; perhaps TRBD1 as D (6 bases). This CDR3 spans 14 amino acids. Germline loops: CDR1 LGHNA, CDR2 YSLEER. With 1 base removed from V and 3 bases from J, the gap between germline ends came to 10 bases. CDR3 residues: CASSQAARGYEQYF. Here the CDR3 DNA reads TGCGCCAGCAGCCAAGCCGCCAGGGGCTACGAGCAGTACTTC.

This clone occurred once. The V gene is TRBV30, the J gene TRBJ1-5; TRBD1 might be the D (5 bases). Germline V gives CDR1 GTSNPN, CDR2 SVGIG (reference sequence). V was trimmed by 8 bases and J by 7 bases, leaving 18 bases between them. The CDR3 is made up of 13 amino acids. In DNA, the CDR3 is TGTGCCGGGGGGAGGAGGGGCGACCAGCCCCAGCATTTT. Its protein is CAGGRRGDQPQHF.

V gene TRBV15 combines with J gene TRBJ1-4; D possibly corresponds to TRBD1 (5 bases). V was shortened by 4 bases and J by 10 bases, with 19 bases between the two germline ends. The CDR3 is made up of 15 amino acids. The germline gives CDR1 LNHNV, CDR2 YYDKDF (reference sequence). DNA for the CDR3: TGTGCCACCAGCACGAGCGTTGTCAGGGATGGAAAACTGTTTTTT. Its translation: CATSTSVVRDGKLFF.

CDR3 DNA sequence: TGTGCCAGCAGCAGACATGGCGGGGAGCTGTTTTTT. Its translation: CASSRHGGELFF. J is TRBJ2-2 and V is TRBV6-5; no reliable D call. This CDR3 comprises 12 residues. V lost 6 bases and J lost 7, with 9 bases in between. Germline V gene lookup returns CDR1 MNHEY and CDR2 SVGAGI.

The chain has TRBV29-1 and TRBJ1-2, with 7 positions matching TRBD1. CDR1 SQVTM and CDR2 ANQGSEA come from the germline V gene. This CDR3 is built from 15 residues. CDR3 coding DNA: TGCAGTTGGGGGAGTAGGGGGCGAATTGGTTATGGCTACACCTTC. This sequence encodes CSWGSRGRIGYGYTF.

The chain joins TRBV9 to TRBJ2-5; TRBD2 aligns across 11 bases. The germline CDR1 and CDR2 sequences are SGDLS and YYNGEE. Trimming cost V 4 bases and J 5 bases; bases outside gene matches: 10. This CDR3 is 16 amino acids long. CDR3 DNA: TGTGCCAGCAGCAGGGGACTAGCGGATAAGGAGGAGACCCAGTACTTC. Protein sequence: CASSRGLADKEETQYF. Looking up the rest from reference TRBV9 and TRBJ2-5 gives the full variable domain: DSGVTQTPKHLITATGQRVTLRCSPRSGDLSVYWYQQSLDQGLQFLIQYYNGEERAKGNILERFSAQQFPDLHSELNLSSLELGDSALYFCASSRGLADKEETQYFGPGTRLLVL.

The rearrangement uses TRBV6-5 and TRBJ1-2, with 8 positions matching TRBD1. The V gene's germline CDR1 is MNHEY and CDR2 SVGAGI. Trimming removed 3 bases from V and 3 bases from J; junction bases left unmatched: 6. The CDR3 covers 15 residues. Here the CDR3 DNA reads TGTGCCAGCAGTTATCTGACAGGGGTTGACTATGGCTACACCTTC. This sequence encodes CASSYLTGVDYGYTF.

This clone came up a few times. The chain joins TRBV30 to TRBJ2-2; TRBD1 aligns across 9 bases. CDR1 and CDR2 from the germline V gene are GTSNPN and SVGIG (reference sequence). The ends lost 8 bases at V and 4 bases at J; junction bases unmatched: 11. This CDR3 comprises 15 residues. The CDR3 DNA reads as TGTGCCCACGTGTCGGGACAGGGTTTCACCGGGGAGCTGTTTTTT. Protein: CAHVSGQGFTGELFF.

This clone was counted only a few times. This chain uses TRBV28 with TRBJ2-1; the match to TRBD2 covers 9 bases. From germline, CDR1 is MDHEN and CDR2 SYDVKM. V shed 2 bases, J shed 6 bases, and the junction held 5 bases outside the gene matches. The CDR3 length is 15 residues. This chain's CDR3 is CASSLVVAGVNEQFF. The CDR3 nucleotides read TGTGCCAGCAGTTTAGTGGTAGCGGGAGTCAATGAGCAGTTCTTC.

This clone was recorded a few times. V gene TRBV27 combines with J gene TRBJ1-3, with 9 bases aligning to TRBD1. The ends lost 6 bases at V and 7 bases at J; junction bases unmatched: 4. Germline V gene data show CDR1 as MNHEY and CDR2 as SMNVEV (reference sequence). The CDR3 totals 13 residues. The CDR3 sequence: CASRTTGGNTIYF. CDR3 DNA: TGTGCCAGCAGAACGACAGGGGGGAACACCATATATTTT.

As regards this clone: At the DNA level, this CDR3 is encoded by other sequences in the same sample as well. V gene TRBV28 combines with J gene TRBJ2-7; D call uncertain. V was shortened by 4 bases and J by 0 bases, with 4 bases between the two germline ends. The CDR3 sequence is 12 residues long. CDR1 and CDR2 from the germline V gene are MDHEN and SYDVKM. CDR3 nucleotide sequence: TGTGCCAGCAGTTCAGACTCCTACGAGCAGTACTTC. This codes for CASSSDSYEQYF.

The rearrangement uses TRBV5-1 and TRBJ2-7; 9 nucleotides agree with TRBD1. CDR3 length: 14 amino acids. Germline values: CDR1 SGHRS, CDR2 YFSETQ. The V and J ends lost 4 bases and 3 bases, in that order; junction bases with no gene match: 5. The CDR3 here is CASSLGQGVYEQYF. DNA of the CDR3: TGCGCCAGCAGCCTGGGACAGGGAGTCTACGAGCAGTACTTC.

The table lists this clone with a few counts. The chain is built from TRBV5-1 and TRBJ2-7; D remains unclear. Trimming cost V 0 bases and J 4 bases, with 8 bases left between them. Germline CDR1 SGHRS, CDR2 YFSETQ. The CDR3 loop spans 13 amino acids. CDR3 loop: CASSLATDYEQYF. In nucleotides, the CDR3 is TGCGCCAGCAGCTTGGCCACAGATTACGAGCAGTACTTC.

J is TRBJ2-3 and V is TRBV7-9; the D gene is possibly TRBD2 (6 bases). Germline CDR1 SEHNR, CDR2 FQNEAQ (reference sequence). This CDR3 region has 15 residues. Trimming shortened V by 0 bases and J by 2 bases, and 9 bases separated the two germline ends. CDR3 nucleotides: TGTGCCAGCAGCTTAGCGATAGCGGTCACAGATACGCAGTATTTT. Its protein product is CASSLAIAVTDTQYF.